Listed below are T cell receptor beta chains from one sample, sequenced in a study of blood T cells in healthy people across ages. TCRdb analysed the 5' RACE reads with MiXCR anew, one entry per CDR3 protein. Of fewer than 900,000 distinct CDR3 sequences listed, 40% to 45% are singletons. The source material was blood. The origin of the receptors is a woman in her sixties in good health. CDR3s include the opening cysteine and the closing phenylalanine or tryptophan. The D gene is left open where the match is weak. Clone size is given for some rows only: seen once, a few or many times, or a class if the clone is expanded.

V: TRBV29-1
size: .
length: 13
D: TRBD1
J: TRBJ2-5
DNA: TGCAGCGTTGTAGGGACAGGGGGTGAGACCCAGTACTTC
CDR3: CSVVGTGGETQYF

V: TRBV4-3
size: .
length: 17
D: .
J: TRBJ2-3
DNA: TGCGCCAGCAGCCGAGGACCCCCTACAGGTGCGGCAGATACGCAGTATTTT
CDR3: CASSRGPPTGAADTQYF

V: TRBV29-1
size: few
length: 14
D: TRBD1
J: TRBJ2-7
DNA: TGCAGCGTTGAAGTCAGGACAGGGACTGACGAGCAGTACTTC
CDR3: CSVEVRTGTDEQYF

V: TRBV7-2
size: .
length: 15
D: TRBD1
J: TRBJ1-2
DNA: TGTGCCAGCAGCTTAGCCGTGACAGGGTTCTATGGCTACACCTTC
CDR3: CASSLAVTGFYGYTF

V: TRBV7-3
size: .
length: 14
D: TRBD1
J: TRBJ1-3
DNA: TGTGCCAGCAGCCACGGGACAGGGGGAAACACCATATATTTT
CDR3: CASSHGTGGNTIYF

V: TRBV10-3
size: .
length: 14
D: .
J: TRBJ2-5
DNA: TGTGCCATCAGTGAGGGCCCCGACCAAGAGACCCAGTACTTC
CDR3: CAISEGPDQETQYF

V: TRBV27
size: many
length: 15
D: TRBD1
J: TRBJ2-7
DNA: TGTGCCAGCAGTTTGGGGACAGGGGGCCCCTACGAGCAGTACTTC
CDR3: CASSLGTGGPYEQYF

V: TRBV12-3/TRBV12-4
size: few
length: 13
D: .
J: TRBJ2-1
DNA: TGTGCCAGCAGACTTCAGGAGACTCAGGAGCAGTTCTTC
CDR3: CASRLQETQEQFF

V: TRBV7-9
size: many
length: 14
D: .
J: TRBJ2-7
DNA: TGTGCCAGCAGCACCTCCCATTCGGCCTACGAGCAGTACTTC
CDR3: CASSTSHSAYEQYF

V: TRBV29-1
size: .
length: 13
D: .
J: TRBJ2-5
DNA: TGCAGCGTTGAAGCTCTTAACGGTAATGAGCAGTACTTC
CDR3: CSVEALNGNEQYF

V: TRBV7-6
size: .
length: 16
D: .
J: TRBJ2-6
DNA: TGTGCCAGCAGCTTAGTTTTGAGCTCTGGGGCCAACGTCCTGACTTTC
CDR3: CASSLVLSSGANVLTF

V: TRBV7-2
size: .
length: 18
D: TRBD1
J: TRBJ1-2
DNA: TGTGCCAGCAGCTTAGCGAGAACAGGGGCGAAAGCTAACTATGGCTACACCTTC
CDR3: CASSLARTGAKANYGYTF

V: TRBV7-3
size: few
length: 15
D: TRBD2
J: TRBJ2-1
DNA: TGTGCCAGCAGCAAAACTAGCGGGAAGTACAATGAGCAGTTCTTC
CDR3: CASSKTSGKYNEQFF

V: TRBV19
size: .
length: 12
D: .
J: TRBJ1-2
DNA: TGTGCCACCGACGACCCTAACTATGGCTACACCTTC
CDR3: CATDDPNYGYTF

V: TRBV6-2/TRBV6-3
size: .
length: 15
D: .
J: TRBJ2-3
DNA: TGTGCCAGCAGTACCGGGCTAGCGTCCCGGGGAACGCAGTATTTT
CDR3: CASSTGLASRGTQYF

V: TRBV2
size: .
length: 15
D: .
J: TRBJ2-7
DNA: TGTGCCAGCACCCTCTCCCGGTCCAAGGCGGGCGAGCAGTACTTC
CDR3: CASTLSRSKAGEQYF

V: TRBV5-4
size: .
length: 14
D: TRBD2
J: TRBJ2-1
DNA: TGTGCCAGCGGCTTCAGCCTAGCGGGCGATGAGCAGTTCTTC
CDR3: CASGFSLAGDEQFF

V: TRBV11-2
size: .
length: 14
D: .
J: TRBJ2-1
DNA: TGTGCCAGCAGCCCCCGGAGTCCCTACAATGAGCAGTTCTTC
CDR3: CASSPRSPYNEQFF

V: TRBV27
size: .
length: 16
D: .
J: TRBJ2-1
DNA: TGTGCCAGCAGTTTCGGGGGGACACATATCTACAATGAGCAGTTCTTC
CDR3: CASSFGGTHIYNEQFF

V: TRBV20-1
size: many
length: 14
D: TRBD2
J: TRBJ2-1
DNA: TGCAGTGCTAGGATGACTAGCGGTTACAATGAGCAGTTCTTC
CDR3: CSARMTSGYNEQFF

V: TRBV10-3
size: .
length: 18
D: TRBD1
J: TRBJ1-1
DNA: TGTGCCATCAGTGAGCTGGGACAGGGGCAAGTAACGAACACTGAAGCTTTCTTT
CDR3: CAISELGQGQVTNTEAFF

V: TRBV19
size: many
length: 14
D: TRBD1
J: TRBJ2-5
DNA: TGTGCCAGCAGCACCGGGACAGTCCAAGAGACCCAGTACTTC
CDR3: CASSTGTVQETQYF

V: TRBV6-6
size: .
length: 11
D: TRBD1
J: TRBJ1-1
DNA: TGTGCCTCCAGGGGGCGCGGTGAAGCTTTCTTT
CDR3: CASRGRGEAFF

V: TRBV20-1
size: few
length: 15
D: TRBD1
J: TRBJ2-5
DNA: TGCAGTGCCAGCGTAATGGGACAGGGGGCGCGGGAGCAGTACTTC
CDR3: CSASVMGQGAREQYF

V: TRBV13
size: few
length: 13
D: .
J: TRBJ2-1
DNA: TGTGCCAGCAGCTTAGGCGAGGGATATGAGCAGTTCTTC
CDR3: CASSLGEGYEQFF

V: TRBV12-5
size: few
length: 13
D: .
J: TRBJ2-2
DNA: TGTGCTAGTGGGACAGGTGTCACCGGGGAGCTGTTTTTT
CDR3: CASGTGVTGELFF

V: TRBV12-3/TRBV12-4
size: few
length: 12
D: .
J: TRBJ1-6
DNA: TGTGCCAGCAGTCAGTCCCCCCCACCCCTCCACTTT
CDR3: CASSQSPPPLHF

V: TRBV27
size: many
length: 12
D: .
J: TRBJ2-7
DNA: TGTGCCAGCAGGCAGGGCCACGGCGAGCAGTACTTC
CDR3: CASRQGHGEQYF

V: TRBV20-1
size: .
length: 14
D: .
J: TRBJ2-7
DNA: TGCAGTGCACCCCCCGGGCGGGTGGCCTACGAGCAGTACTTC
CDR3: CSAPPGRVAYEQYF

V: TRBV20-1
size: .
length: 12
D: .
J: TRBJ2-7
DNA: TGCAGTGCTAGAGGAACCTACGGGGAGCAGTACTTC
CDR3: CSARGTYGEQYF

V: TRBV6-5
size: .
length: 16
D: .
J: TRBJ2-5
DNA: TGTGCCAGCAGTTACTCGAATACGGGGGCCGGAGAGACCCAGTACTTC
CDR3: CASSYSNTGAGETQYF

V: TRBV24-1
size: few
length: 19
D: TRBD2
J: TRBJ2-1
DNA: TGTGCCACCAGTGATTCAGGTAGCGGGGGCCTCATATCTTACAATGAGCAGTTCTTC
CDR3: CATSDSGSGGLISYNEQFF

V: TRBV29-1
size: once
length: 16
D: .
J: TRBJ2-7
DNA: TGCAGCGTTGAAGGTCTCCGGGACGGCGATTACTACGAGCAGTACTTC
CDR3: CSVEGLRDGDYYEQYF

V: TRBV6-5
size: .
length: 14
D: .
J: TRBJ1-2
DNA: TGTGCCAGCAGTTACACGGGGGTCCATGGAGGCTACACCTTC
CDR3: CASSYTGVHGGYTF

V: TRBV18
size: few
length: 16
D: TRBD2
J: TRBJ2-3
DNA: TGTGCCAGCTCACCCCAGACGGGGGGGCAAGGAGATACGCAGTATTTT
CDR3: CASSPQTGGQGDTQYF